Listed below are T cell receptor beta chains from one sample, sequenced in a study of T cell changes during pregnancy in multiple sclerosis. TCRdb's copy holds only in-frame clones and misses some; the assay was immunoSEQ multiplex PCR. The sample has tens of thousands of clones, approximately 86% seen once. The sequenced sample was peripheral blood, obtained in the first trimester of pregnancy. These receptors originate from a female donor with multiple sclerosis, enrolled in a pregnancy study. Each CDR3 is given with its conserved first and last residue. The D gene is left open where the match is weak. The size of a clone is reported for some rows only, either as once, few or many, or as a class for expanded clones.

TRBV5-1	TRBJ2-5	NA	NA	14	CASSLKGADETQYF	TGCGCCAGCAGCTTGAAAGGAGCCGATGAGACCCAGTACTTC
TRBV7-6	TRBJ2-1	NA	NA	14	CASSLAASGNEQFF	TGTGCCAGCAGCTTAGCGGCTAGTGGCAATGAGCAGTTCTTC
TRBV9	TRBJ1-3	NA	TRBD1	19	CASSPQAEGDRVYGNTIYF	TGTGCCAGCAGCCCCCAGGCCGAGGGGGACAGGGTATATGGAAACACCATATATTTT
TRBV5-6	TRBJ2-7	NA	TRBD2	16	CASSWAGTSGAYEQYF	TGTGCCAGCAGTTGGGCCGGGACTAGCGGTGCCTACGAGCAGTACTTC
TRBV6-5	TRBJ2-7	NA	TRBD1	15	CASRPGQGSSYEQYF	TGTGCCAGCAGACCGGGACAGGGAAGCTCCTACGAGCAGTACTTC
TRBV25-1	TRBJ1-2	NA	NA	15	CASSQPTTGSYGYTF	TGTGCCAGCAGTCAACCTACCACCGGGTCTTATGGCTACACCTTC
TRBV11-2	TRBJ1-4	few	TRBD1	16	CASSTGDGRSNEKLFF	TGTGCCAGCAGCACAGGGGACGGCAGATCTAATGAAAAACTGTTTTTT
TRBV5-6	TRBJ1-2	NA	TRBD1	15	CASSKNRGEGYGYTF	TGTGCCAGCAGCAAGAACAGGGGAGAAGGCTATGGCTACACCTTC
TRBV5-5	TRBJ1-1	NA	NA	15	CASSLGPGRATEAFF	TGTGCCAGCAGCTTGGGTCCAGGGAGGGCTACTGAAGCTTTCTTT
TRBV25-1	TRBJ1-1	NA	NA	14	CASRFSTVSTEAFF	TGTGCCAGCAGGTTCTCCACAGTGAGCACTGAAGCTTTCTTT
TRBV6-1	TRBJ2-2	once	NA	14	CAAEPDLNTGELFF	TGTGCCGCAGAACCCGACTTGAACACCGGGGAGCTGTTTTTT
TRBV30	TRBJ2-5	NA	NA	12	CAWAQVQETQYF	TGTGCCTGGGCACAGGTCCAAGAGACCCAGTACTTC
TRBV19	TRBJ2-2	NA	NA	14	CASQGLTLTGELFF	TGTGCCAGCCAGGGTTTGACCCTAACCGGGGAGCTGTTTTTT
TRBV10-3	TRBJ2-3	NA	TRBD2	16	CAISDTSGRAADTQYF	TGTGCCATCAGTGACACTAGCGGGAGGGCCGCAGATACGCAGTATTTT
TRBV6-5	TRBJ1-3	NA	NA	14	CASTSVEVGNTIYF	TGTGCCAGCACATCGGTGGAGGTTGGAAACACCATATATTTT
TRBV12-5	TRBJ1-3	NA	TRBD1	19	CASGLVRGTGGFSGNTIYF	TGTGCTAGTGGTTTGGTACGGGGGACAGGGGGTTTCTCTGGAAACACCATATATTTT
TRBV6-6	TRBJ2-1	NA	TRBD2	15	CASSYWVAGPEEQFF	TGTGCCAGCAGTTACTGGGTAGCGGGACCAGAAGAGCAGTTCTTC
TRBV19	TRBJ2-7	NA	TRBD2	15	CASSIVASGSYEQYF	TGTGCCAGTAGTATAGTTGCTAGCGGGAGCTACGAGCAGTACTTC
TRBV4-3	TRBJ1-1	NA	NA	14	CASSQHGGTSEAFF	TGCGCCAGCAGCCAACACGGGGGGACGTCTGAAGCTTTCTTT
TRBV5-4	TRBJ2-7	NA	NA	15	CASSLVGGGPGEQYF	TGTGCCAGCAGCTTGGTAGGGGGAGGGCCAGGCGAGCAGTACTTC
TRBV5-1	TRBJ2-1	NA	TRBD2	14	CASSLVSGINEQFF	TGCGCCAGCAGCTTGGTAAGCGGGATTAATGAGCAGTTCTTC
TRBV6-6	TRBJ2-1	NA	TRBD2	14	CATETSGSYNEQFF	TGTGCCACCGAGACTAGCGGGAGTTACAATGAGCAGTTCTTC
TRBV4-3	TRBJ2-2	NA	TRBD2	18	CASSQDVLGSGRTGELFF	TGCGCCAGCAGCCAAGATGTATTAGGGAGCGGGAGAACCGGGGAGCTGTTTTTT